This T cell receptor (beta chain) was captured by sequencing in a study of siplizumab effects on memory and regulatory T cells. Study-level results: Proliferating Tregs taken from siplizumab cultures were not shown to have a confirmed suppressive function. The study found that mappable alloreactive CD4+ clones averaged roughly 69% Treg-derived with siplizumab and around 30% in controls. Naive T cells seemed more diverse than memory cells and seemed major alloresponse contributors.

It was roughly 99,000 TCR templates that were assayed per sample. Assay: immunoSEQ multiplex PCR; the TCRdb copy retains only in-frame clones and omits some. The sample consists of 60,000 or so clones, 85% to 95% of them appearing once. The CDR3 runs to 17 residues. V trimming: 4 bases; J trimming: 3 bases; junction bases outside the gene matches: 9. Per the germline V gene, CDR1 is SGHRS and CDR2 is YFSETQ. This clone was seen just once. Its specificity is unknown. The chain links TRBV5-1 to TRBJ2-1, with 11 bases lining up with TRBD2. Sequenced: CD8+ T cells sorted from blood. The receptor was isolated from a human donor in good health. CDR3 sequence (DNA): TGCGCCAGCAGCACGGGGACTAGCGGAGGGGGCTACAATGAGCAGTTCTTC. Amino acid sequence: CASSTGTSGGGYNEQFF.